These 26 T cell receptor beta chains were sequenced from one sample in a study of cytomegalovirus exposure and HLA in healthy donors. Assay used: immunoSEQ multiplex PCR; TCRdb lists only in-frame clones, some missing. The table records 120,000 or so clones, roughly 86% of them present only once. The sample consisted of PBMCs. Receptors originate from a man aged 25-45 years in good health and CMV-seronegative.

The gene calls are TRBV19 and TRBJ1-2; 8 bases line up with TRBD1. Germline CDR1 LNHDA, CDR2 SQIVND (reference sequence). The CDR3 contains 16 residues. Unmatched junction bases numbered 10, after V lost 4 bases and J lost 3 bases. CDR3: CASSTKAGGRDYGYTF. CDR3 bases: TGTGCCAGTAGTACCAAAGCAGGGGGCAGAGACTATGGCTACACCTTC.

The J gene is TRBJ1-2, the V gene TRBV19, with 9 bases that match TRBD1. The CDR3 has 16 residues. Germline-derived CDR1 and CDR2 are LNHDA and SQIVND (reference sequence). V was pared by 5 bases and J by 4 bases, with 11 bases of the junction left unmatched. The CDR3 DNA reads TGTGCCAGTAGTTCCACAACAGGGGGCAGGGGCTATGGCTACACCTTC. Its protein is CASSSTTGGRGYGYTF. The variable domain in full, completed from reference TRBV19 and TRBJ1-2, reads DGGITQSPKYLFRKEGQNVTLSCEQNLNHDAMYWYRQDPGQGLRLIYYSQIVNDFQKGDIAEGYSVSREKKESFPLTVTSAQKNPTAFYLCASSSTTGGRGYGYTFGSGTRLTVV.

This chain joins TRBV7-9 and TRBJ1-1; possible D gene TRBD1, 5 bases. The germline V and J ends were trimmed by 5 bases and 3 bases, with 10 bases remaining between them. The CDR3 is 13 amino acids. CDR1 SEHNR and CDR2 FQNEAQ come from the germline V gene (reference sequence). The DNA for the CDR3 is TGTGCCAGCAGCCGACTAGGGGACACTGAAGCTTTCTTT. Residues: CASSRLGDTEAFF.

The chain combines TRBV18 with TRBJ2-7, with a weak D call TRBD2 (6 bases). Germline V gene lookup returns CDR1 KGHSH and CDR2 LQKENI. The CDR3 totals 14 residues. V gave up 2 bases and J gave up 3 bases, with 11 bases separating them. CDR3 nucleotides: TGTGCCAGCTCACCAGAGCGGGCCAACTACGAGCAGTACTTC. Protein product: CASSPERANYEQYF.

This chain connects TRBV6-6 to TRBJ2-7, with TRBD1 identical over 8 bases. CDR1 MNHNY and CDR2 SVGAGI come from the germline V gene (reference sequence). The CDR3 loop spans 14 amino acids. Germline trimming cut 5 bases from V and 5 bases from J; bases unmatched to any gene: 8. The CDR3: CASSRDRGGNEQYF. Written as DNA, the CDR3 is TGTGCCAGCAGTCGCGACAGGGGAGGTAACGAGCAGTACTTC.

V usage is TRBV6-5 and J usage is TRBJ2-7; tentatively, D is TRBD1 (6 bases). Germline-derived CDR1 and CDR2 are MNHEY and SVGAGI. With 2 bases removed from V and 5 bases from J, the gap between germline ends came to 13 bases. The CDR3 sequence is 14 residues long. CDR3 DNA: TGTGCCAGCAGTTACGCGGACCACAGGGACGAGCAGTACTTC. Protein sequence: CASSYADHRDEQYF.

The chain couples TRBV19 to TRBJ1-1; D ambiguous. The CDR3 covers 9 residues. Germline CDR1 is LNHDA and CDR2 is SQIVND (reference sequence). V was clipped by 8 bases and J by 10 bases, with 8 bases between them. The chain's CDR3 is CASGFGAFF. The CDR3 DNA sequence: TGTGCCAGTGGTTTCGGAGCTTTCTTT.

This clone was counted once. The chain joins TRBV6-5 to TRBJ2-5; TRBD1 aligns across 7 bases. CDR1 and CDR2 from the germline V gene are MNHEY and SVGAGI. Trimming took 7 bases from V and 0 from J; bases not matched to a gene: 2. The CDR3 sequence is 13 residues long. Here the CDR3 reads CASKDRYQETQYF. DNA of the CDR3: TGTGCCAGCAAGGACAGGTACCAAGAGACCCAGTACTTC.

The chain is built from TRBV6-6 and TRBJ2-1, with 7 bases matching TRBD1. Per the germline V gene, CDR1 is MNHNY and CDR2 is SVGAGI (reference sequence). J gave up 0 bases and V 5 bases, and 4 bases lay outside the gene matches. This CDR3 contains 15 residues. The CDR3 DNA reads as TGTGCCAGCAGTAGGGACAGTAGCTCCTACAATGAGCAGTTCTTC. The encoded protein is CASSRDSSSYNEQFF.

This chain connects TRBV4-2 to TRBJ2-3; D possibly corresponds to TRBD1 (5 bases). Germline V gives CDR1 LGHNA, CDR2 YNFKEQ. The CDR3 is 22 amino acids. Trimming pared 1 base from V and 2 bases from J, leaving 31 bases between. CDR3: CASSQVFLDRQTPSGSTDTQYF. In DNA form, the CDR3 reads TGTGCCAGCAGCCAAGTCTTTTTAGACAGACAAACCCCCTCGGGCTCCACAGATACGCAGTATTTT.

The genes are TRBV5-1 and TRBJ2-1, with TRBD2 matching 14 bases. V was clipped by 6 bases and J by 8 bases; unmatched bases: 7. This CDR3 spans 15 amino acids. Germline V gene data show CDR1 as SGHRS and CDR2 as YFSETQ. The DNA of the CDR3 is TGCGCCAGCACAGAGGGGACTAGCGGGAGCCATGAGCAGTTCTTC. This codes for CASTEGTSGSHEQFF.

The chain joins TRBV14 to TRBJ2-7, with 7 nucleotides matching TRBD2. CDR3 length: 15 amino acids. V lost 4 bases, J lost 4 bases, and 10 bases stayed unmatched. Germline V lookup: CDR1 SGHDN, CDR2 FVKESK. In DNA form, the CDR3 reads TGTGCCAGCAGCCCCTTGGGGGAGGGAACTTACGAGCAGTACTTC. Its translation is CASSPLGEGTYEQYF. The complete variable domain, with remaining parts taken from reference TRBV14 and TRBJ2-7, reads EAGVTQFPSHSVIEKGQTVTLRCDPISGHDNLYWYRRVMGKEIKFLLHFVKESKQDESGMPNNRFLAERTGGTYSTLKVQPAELEDSGVYFCASSPLGEGTYEQYFGPGTRLTVT.

This clone was observed a handful of times. The V call is TRBV4-3, the J call TRBJ2-1; D perhaps matches TRBD2 (7 bases). V was cut by 5 bases and J by 8 bases, with 19 bases left in between. Looked up from germline, CDR1 is LGHNA and CDR2 is YSLEER. The CDR3 is 15 residues long. CDR3 protein: CASSWTRGGSDEQFF. The CDR3 nucleotides read TGCGCCAGCAGCTGGACTAGAGGGGGTTCGGATGAGCAGTTCTTC.

The gene calls are TRBV21-1 and TRBJ2-1; TRBD2 was called by the table and not checked on the DNA. TRBV21-1 is classified as a pseudogene. The CDR3 is 16 amino acids. CDR3 DNA: TGTGCCAGCAGCCCCCGGACTAGCGACTCCTACAATGAGCAGTTCTTC. The encoded protein is CASSPRTSDSYNEQFF.

This clone was detected a few times. The chain employs TRBV6-6 and TRBJ1-2, with D unclear. The V gene's germline CDR1 is MNHNY and CDR2 SVGAGI (reference sequence). V was pared by 2 bases and J by 2 bases, with 6 bases between. The CDR3 has 13 residues. Here the CDR3 reads CASSYEVNYGYTF. The CDR3 region has the DNA TGTGCCAGCAGTTACGAGGTCAACTATGGCTACACCTTC.

The chain uses TRBV4-3 and TRBJ2-1; D is unclear. The CDR3 runs 15 residues. V lost 0 bases and J lost 10, with 16 bases in between. Germline V gene sequence: CDR1 LGHNA, CDR2 YSLEER. The chain's CDR3 is CASSQERQLGREQFF. CDR3 DNA sequence: TGCGCCAGCAGCCAAGAGAGGCAGCTAGGCCGGGAGCAGTTCTTC.

This chain connects TRBV20-1 to TRBJ1-3; D is uncertain. The CDR3 contains 11 residues. Trimming shortened V by 7 bases and J by 6 bases, and 10 bases separated the two germline ends. Looked up from germline, CDR1 is DFQATT and CDR2 is SNEGSKA (reference sequence). This CDR3 reads CSVKEENTIYF. For the CDR3, the DNA is TGCAGTGTGAAAGAGGAAAACACCATATATTTT.

The chain joins TRBV7-2 to TRBJ2-7; TRBD1 aligns across 8 bases. The CDR3 covers 13 residues. Trimming cost V 4 bases and J 6 bases; bases outside gene matches: 5. In germline, CDR1 is SGHTA, CDR2 FQGNSA. The CDR3 DNA follows: TGTGCCAGCAGCTCTCAGGGGGCTCGCGAGCAGTACTTC. It encodes CASSSQGAREQYF. The entire variable domain, with the rest obtained from reference TRBV7-2 and TRBJ2-7, is as follows: GAGVSQSPSNKVTEKGKDVELRCDPISGHTALYWYRQSLGQGLEFLIYFQGNSAPDKSGLPSDRFSAERTGGSVSTLTIQRTQQEDSAVYLCASSSQGAREQYFGPGTRLTVT.

The chain couples TRBV5-1 to TRBJ1-6; the match to TRBD1 covers 7 bases. Unmatched junction bases numbered 6, after V lost 0 bases and J lost 9 bases. Per the germline V gene, CDR1 is SGHRS and CDR2 is YFSETQ. The CDR3 sequence is 15 residues long. The DNA of the CDR3 is TGCGCCAGCAGCTTGGCTTCAGGGGGTCGTTCACCCCTCCACTTT. This translates into CASSLASGGRSPLHF.

The gene calls are TRBV14 and TRBJ2-2; TRBD2 is a possible D gene (6 bases). Per germline, CDR1 SGHDN and CDR2 FVKESK. The CDR3 is made up of 14 amino acids. V dropped 6 bases and J dropped 4 bases, with 12 bases sitting between them. The CDR3 nucleotides are TGTGCCAGCAGTCGGGAGTATAGCACCGGGGAGCTGTTTTTT. Protein: CASSREYSTGELFF.

The rearrangement uses TRBV30 and TRBJ1-1; D may be TRBD1 (5 bases). The CDR3 consists of 14 residues. V lost 3 bases, J lost 4 bases, and 15 bases lay in between. Germline lookup yields CDR1 GTSNPN and CDR2 SVGIG (reference sequence). The CDR3 reads CAWSSRGGFTEAFF. The CDR3 nucleotides are TGTGCCTGGAGCTCGCGGGGCGGATTCACTGAAGCTTTCTTT.

The chain carries TRBV6-6 and TRBJ2-1, with 10 bases matching TRBD2. This CDR3 is built from 14 residues. From germline, CDR1 is MNHNY and CDR2 SVGAGI (reference sequence). V gave up 6 bases and J gave up 7 bases; unmatched junction bases: 6. The CDR3 DNA follows: TGTGCCAGCAGCTCAGGACTAGCGGAGAATGAGCAGTTCTTC. It specifies CASSSGLAENEQFF.

This chain connects TRBV7-2 to TRBJ1-5; weak D call: TRBD1 (6 bases). V lost 3 bases and J lost 3, with 15 bases in between. The CDR3 spans 16 residues. The germline V gene has CDR1 SGHTA and CDR2 FQGNSA. CDR3 region: CASSLVGAASNQPQHF. For the CDR3, the DNA is TGTGCCAGCAGCTTGGTGGGGGCGGCCTCCAATCAGCCCCAGCATTTT.

The J gene is TRBJ2-7, the V gene TRBV7-9, with 11 positions matching TRBD1. Trimming at V came to 8 bases and at J to 5 bases, leaving 11 bases not matched to a gene. The CDR3 consists of 15 residues. CDR1 and CDR2 (germline): SEHNR, FQNEAQ (reference sequence). As DNA, the CDR3 is TGTGCCAGCGGAGCTTTGGACAGGGGGCTGAACGAGCAGTACTTC. This sequence encodes CASGALDRGLNEQYF.

In this sample, this clone turned up once. The genes are TRBV7-9 and TRBJ1-2, with 7 bases fitting TRBD1. This CDR3 has 12 residues. Looked up from germline, CDR1 is SEHNR and CDR2 is FQNEAQ (reference sequence). V was clipped by 5 bases and J by 5 bases; unmatched bases: 2. CDR3 in amino acids: CASSAGGYGYTF. The CDR3 DNA sequence: TGTGCCAGCAGCGCAGGGGGGTATGGCTACACCTTC.

This chain links TRBV7-2 with TRBJ2-3, with 7 nucleotides matching TRBD1. The germline V gene has CDR1 SGHTA and CDR2 FQGNSA. This CDR3 spans 13 amino acids. V trimming: 6 bases; J trimming: 4 bases; junction bases outside the gene matches: 4. The CDR3 DNA reads TGTGCCAGCAGACCTACAGGGGCAGATACGCAGTATTTT. It is translated as CASRPTGADTQYF.